This is a list of T cell receptor beta chains from one sample in a study of tumor-infiltrating lymphocytes in primary liver carcinoma. MiXCR was run by TCRdb on the multiplex PCR reads, yielding one entry per CDR3 protein. The sample lists approximately 92,000 distinct CDR3 sequences; roughly 70% were seen once. Source material: tumor-adjacent normal liver tissue. Receptors originate from a man aged 35 to 55 with primary liver carcinoma and hepatitis B virus infection. CDR3s include the opening cysteine and the closing phenylalanine or tryptophan. A D gene is named only where the DNA matches it firmly. Rows may omit the clone size; those that give it use once, few, many or a size class.

TRBJ2-7	NA	TRBV6-6	many	CASSYLYGSYEQYF	TGTGCCAGCAGTTACTTGTACGGTTCCTACGAGCAGTACTTC
TRBJ1-2	TRBD1	TRBV12-3/TRBV12-4	NA	CATRGAGDPEVF	TGTGCAACCAGGGGGGCCGGGGACCCGGAGGTTTTC
TRBJ1-2	NA	TRBV11-2	NA	CASFGGGRGYGYVF	TGTGCCAGCTTCGGGGGGGGGCGAGGCTATGGCTACGTCTTC
TRBJ2-3	TRBD2	TRBV6-1	once	CVSSRLAGLTTDTQYF	TGTGTCAGTAGTCGATTAGCGGGTTTAACCACAGATACGCAGTATTTT
TRBJ2-1	TRBD2	TRBV11-1	NA	CANSPSGRACNEQFF	TGTGCCAACAGCCCTAGCGGGAGGGCCTGCAATGAGCAGTTCTTC
TRBJ2-1	TRBD2	TRBV6-5	NA	CASSRQGLAGYNKQFF	TGTGCCAGCAGTCGCCAGGGATTAGCGGGATACAATAAGCAGTTCTTC
TRBJ2-2	NA	TRBV29-1	many	CSVEGGTAAGELFF	TGCAGCGTTGAAGGCGGGACGGCTGCCGGGGAGCTGTTTTTT
TRBJ1-1	NA	TRBV5-1	NA	CASSLAPRRQGETFF	TGCGCCAGCAGCTTAGCTCCGAGAAGGCAGGGTGAAACCTTCTTT
TRBJ2-7	NA	TRBV6-1	NA	CASRRDSHKQYF	TGTGCCAGCAGGCGGGATAGTCATAAGCAGTACTTC
TRBJ2-7	TRBD2	TRBV11-2	NA	CASSLVTGGTYEQYF	TGTGCCAGCAGCTTAGTAACGGGAGGAACCTACGAGCAGTACTTC
TRBJ2-3	NA	TRBV7-9	few	CATLGGTQYF	TGTGCCACCCTGGGGGGTACGCAGTATTTT
TRBJ2-7	TRBD2	TRBV11-2	NA	CTSSHTSGGSYEQYF	TGTACCAGCAGCCACACTAGCGGGGGCTCCTACGAGCAGTACTTC
TRBJ2-7	NA	TRBV10-2	many	CASSPTGQAYEQYF	TGCGCCAGCAGTCCGACGGGGCAGGCCTACGAGCAGTACTTC
TRBJ2-7	NA	TRBV29-1	NA	CSVLKSRSYEQYF	TGTAGCGTCCTCAAATCCCGATCCTACGAACAGTACTTC